This T cell receptor (beta chain) was observed in a study of post-analysis software for immune sequencing data. About the research overall: Disease courses included relapsing-remitting, secondary progressive and progressive-relapsing multiple sclerosis.

Germline CDR1 and CDR2: SGHRS and YFSETQ. Trimming left V 2 bases short and J 6 bases short, with 12 bases between. The CDR3 totals 14 residues. Unique molecular identifiers were carried by the TCR beta cDNA libraries. In TCRdb, the PCR reads were re-called with MiXCR into one record per CDR3 protein. The table includes about half a million distinct CDR3 sequences, approximately 45% detected once. Study-wide findings and caveats: Patients showed TRBV5-6, TRBV5-1 and TRBV20-1 among a few TRBV segments more frequent than in controls. Relative to controls, patients with multiple sclerosis showed significantly lower normalized Chao1 diversity.

With regard to this clonotype: Its antigen remains unknown.

The sequence was obtained from a girl aged 10 to 17 with multiple sclerosis. This chain connects TRBV5-1 to TRBJ2-1; D possibly corresponds to TRBD1 (6 bases). The sequencing input was blood. For the CDR3, the DNA is TGCGCCAGCAGCTTATCAGGGGCCTGCAATGAGCAGTTCTTC. Protein: CASSLSGACNEQFF.